This T cell receptor (beta chain) derives from a study of human T cells and chemical hapten exposure. As for the study in general: Patch tests of 0.01% DPC on the upper back were read at 6 days.

On this clonotype: A single base separates this from a much larger clone, so it may be a read error.

TCRdb recomputed calls from the RACE reads with MiXCR, one row per CDR3 protein. This table has tens of thousands of distinct CDR3 sequences, roughly 12% appearing once. Specified time point: pre-sensitization, week 0. The sample's treatment: therapeutic diphenylcyclopropenone sensitization with weekly scalp DPC. It was unfractionated whole blood from which total RNA was extracted. Germline assignment: CDR1 SGHRS and CDR2 YFSETQ. The CDR3 contains 16 residues. The sequence came from a woman between 40 and 50 years old with alopecia areata. Some clones in this sample may be carry-over from other donors' samples. The V gene is TRBV5-1, the J gene TRBJ2-1; D is unresolved. The specimen comprised whole blood, sampled in connection with sensitization to the hapten diphenylcyclopropenone (DPC). The DNA for the CDR3 is TGCGACAGCAGCTTGGCTGGAATCAGCTCCTACAATGAGCAGTTCTTC. It translates to CDSSLAGISSYNEQFF.